The next 16 T cell receptor beta chains were all read from a single sample in a study of regulatory T cells in long-lasting Graves disease. Libraries of TCR beta came from iRepertoire HTBI primers plus Arm-PCR of CDR3 regions. TCRdb re-derived calls from the multiplex PCR reads in MiXCR, one entry per CDR3 protein. The sample yields more than 300,000 distinct CDR3 sequences, around 15% seen once. Noted time point: newly diagnosed GD, antithyroid drugs for less than 3 months. Preparation of the TCR library used RNA extracted from PBMCs. The starting material was peripheral blood mononuclear cells (PBMCs), obtained at new diagnosis, from a patient treated with antithyroid drugs. The receptors stem from a female donor with Graves disease.

A note on this clonotype: A clone one base away is much larger, so this may be a read error. This chain links TRBV5-1 with TRBJ2-7; TRBD2 matches at 8 bases. Germline lookup yields CDR1 SGHRS and CDR2 YFSETQ. The CDR3 totals 14 residues. The DNA of the CDR3 is TGCGCCAGCAGCTCGGGGGGGGACTCCCACGAGCAGTACTTC. Amino acid sequence: CASSSGGDSHEQYF.

This clonotype has a count of ten or more. This chain uses TRBV3-1 with TRBJ2-2, with 12 positions matching TRBD1. The V gene's germline CDR1 is LGHDT and CDR2 YNNKEL (reference sequence). The CDR3 consists of 18 residues. With 1 base clipped from V and 4 bases from J, the junction kept 7 bases outside the gene matches. In DNA, the CDR3 is TGTGCCAGCAGCCAAGTGTCGGGACAGGGGGCGAGCACCGGGGAGCTGTTTTTT. Translation gives CASSQVSGQGASTGELFF.

The rearrangement links TRBV24-1 to TRBJ2-5; D perhaps matches TRBD1 (6 bases). CDR3 size: 14 residues. Trimming pared 5 bases from V and 2 bases from J, leaving 11 bases between. The germline gives CDR1 KGHDR, CDR2 SFDVKD. The CDR3 coding sequence is TGTGCCACCAGTGCAGGGGAACTACAAGAGACCCAGTACTTC. Encoded protein: CATSAGELQETQYF.

This clonotype was detected a few times. The V and J genes are TRBV25-1 and TRBJ2-2; possibly TRBD2 for D (6 bases). Germline V gene data show CDR1 as MGHDK and CDR2 as SYGVNS. The CDR3 contains 18 residues. The V gene lost 7 bases and the J gene lost 0 bases, with 21 bases spanning the gap. In DNA, the CDR3 is TGTGCCAGCACCCCCCCTCTAGTGGGAGGCTCGAACACCGGGGAGCTGTTTTTT. Amino acid sequence: CASTPPLVGGSNTGELFF.

This clonotype showed up just a few times. This chain links TRBV20-1 with TRBJ2-7, with D maybe TRBD1 (6 bases). CDR3 length: 12 residues. From germline, CDR1 is DFQATT and CDR2 SNEGSKA (reference sequence). The ends were cut back, 6 bases at V and 6 bases at J, with 15 bases in the middle. The CDR3 spells CSAPSQGTEQYF. CDR3 DNA sequence: TGCAGTGCCCCATCTCAGGGGACCGAGCAGTACTTC.

This clonotype was detected many times. DNA for the CDR3: TGTGCCAGCAGCGGCCCCCGGGACAGGAGCTACAATGAGCAGTTCTTC. It is translated as CASSGPRDRSYNEQFF. V gene TRBV7-2 combines with J gene TRBJ2-1; 8 bases are a match to TRBD1. Trimming took 5 bases from V and 3 from J; bases not matched to a gene: 9. Germline CDR1 and CDR2: SGHTA and FQGNSA. The CDR3 has 16 residues. The variable domain in full, completed from reference TRBV7-2 and TRBJ2-1, reads GAGVSQSPSNKVTEKGKDVELRCDPISGHTALYWYRQSLGQGLEFLIYFQGNSAPDKSGLPSDRFSAERTGGSVSTLTIQRTQQEDSAVYLCASSGPRDRSYNEQFFGPGTRLTVL.

The CDR3 region is CASSDTSYSGNTIYF. CDR3 in DNA: TGTGCCAGCAGCGACACGTCGTACTCTGGAAACACCATATATTTT. V and J are TRBV9 and TRBJ1-3; D ambiguous. The CDR3 sequence is 15 residues long. CDR1 SGDLS and CDR2 YYNGEE come from the germline V gene. V was cut by 3 bases and J by 0 bases, with 10 bases left in between.

V usage is TRBV11-2 and J usage is TRBJ2-2, with 10 bases that match TRBD2. The CDR3 is made up of 17 amino acids. V trimming: 3 bases; J trimming: 4 bases; junction bases outside the gene matches: 8. In germline, CDR1 is SGHAT, CDR2 FQNNGV. The CDR3 DNA is TGTGCCAGCAGCTTGGGAGCGGGAGGGCGTCCCACCGGGGAGCTGTTTTTT. It encodes CASSLGAGGRPTGELFF.

The chain employs TRBV10-2 and TRBJ1-1; D is possibly TRBD1 (6 bases). CDR3 size: 15 residues. With 3 bases removed from V and 2 bases from J, the gap between germline ends came to 13 bases. Germline V gene data show CDR1 as WSHSY and CDR2 as SAAADI. CDR3 nucleotides: TGCGCCAGCAGTGATTTTGGACAGTCCAACACTGAAGCTTTCTTT. Its protein is CASSDFGQSNTEAFF.

The V gene is TRBV29-1, the J gene TRBJ2-3; no clear D gene. Trimming cost V 4 bases and J 0 bases, with 17 bases left between them. Germline values: CDR1 SQVTM, CDR2 ANQGSEA. The CDR3 contains 16 residues. Written as DNA, the CDR3 is TGCAGCGTTGTTCCTGTCGACGGCTATAGCACAGATACGCAGTATTTT. Its protein is CSVVPVDGYSTDTQYF.

This clonotype was counted ten times or more. The chain links TRBV30 to TRBJ2-5, with a possible D match to TRBD2 (6 bases). The CDR3 totals 13 residues. V lost 5 bases to trimming and J lost 5 bases, with 15 bases between them. Germline CDR1 reads GTSNPN; CDR2 reads SVGIG (reference sequence). In DNA form, the CDR3 reads TGTGCCTGGGCCCGGGGAGGTCCGGAGACCCAGTACTTC. Its translation is CAWARGGPETQYF.

V and J are TRBV18 and TRBJ1-2; D is possibly TRBD1 (5 bases). CDR3 length equals 14 residues. With 2 bases removed from V and 2 bases from J, the gap between germline ends came to 9 bases. Germline V lookup: CDR1 KGHSH, CDR2 LQKENI. CDR3 nucleotides: TGTGCCAGCTCACCAGGGGACTACAACTATGGCTACACCTTC. It encodes CASSPGDYNYGYTF.

The table lists this clonotype with many counts. The genes are TRBV4-1 and TRBJ1-2; D is ambiguous. Deletions cut 1 base from V and 4 bases from J, with 10 bases between. The CDR3 loop spans 14 amino acids. The V gene's germline CDR1 is MGHRA and CDR2 YSYEKL. CDR3 in DNA: TGCGCCAGCAGCCAAGCCCAGAGTCTCTATGGCTACACCTTC. Translation gives CASSQAQSLYGYTF.

CDR3 sequence (DNA): TGCGCCAGCAGCTTGGATTCCCCCGGGAGTGGAGAGACCCAGTACTTC. Protein sequence: CASSLDSPGSGETQYF. The chain has TRBV5-1 and TRBJ2-5; weak D call: TRBD2 (6 bases). Germline V gene sequence: CDR1 SGHRS, CDR2 YFSETQ. The CDR3 is 16 amino acids. V lost 0 bases, J lost 4 bases, and 16 bases lay in between. The full variable domain, with the rest looked up from reference TRBV5-1 and TRBJ2-5, is KAGVTQTPRYLIKTRGQQVTLSCSPISGHRSVSWYQQTPGQGLQFLFEYFSETQRNKGNFPGRFSGRQFSNSRSEMNVSTLELGDSALYLCASSLDSPGSGETQYFGPGTRLLVL.

This clonotype was counted between two and nine times. The rearrangement links TRBV7-9 to TRBJ2-1; 9 bases are shared with TRBD2. The CDR3 sequence is 16 residues long. Trimming removed 1 base from V and 7 bases from J; junction bases left unmatched: 8. Germline CDR1 is SEHNR and CDR2 is FQNEAQ (reference sequence). In DNA, the CDR3 is TGTGCCAGCAGCTTAGAAGCGGGAGGTTCTTTAAATGAGCAGTTCTTC. The encoded protein is CASSLEAGGSLNEQFF.

This clonotype appeared many times. The chain recombines TRBV5-1 with TRBJ2-7; D ambiguous. V shed 0 bases and J shed 3 bases, with 7 bases lying between them. The germline gives CDR1 SGHRS, CDR2 YFSETQ. This CDR3 comprises 13 residues. Here the CDR3 reads CASSLVENYEQYF. The DNA of the CDR3 is TGCGCCAGCAGCTTGGTGGAGAACTACGAGCAGTACTTC. Looking up the rest from reference TRBV5-1 and TRBJ2-7 gives the full variable domain: KAGVTQTPRYLIKTRGQQVTLSCSPISGHRSVSWYQQTPGQGLQFLFEYFSETQRNKGNFPGRFSGRQFSNSRSEMNVSTLELGDSALYLCASSLVENYEQYFGPGTRLTVT.